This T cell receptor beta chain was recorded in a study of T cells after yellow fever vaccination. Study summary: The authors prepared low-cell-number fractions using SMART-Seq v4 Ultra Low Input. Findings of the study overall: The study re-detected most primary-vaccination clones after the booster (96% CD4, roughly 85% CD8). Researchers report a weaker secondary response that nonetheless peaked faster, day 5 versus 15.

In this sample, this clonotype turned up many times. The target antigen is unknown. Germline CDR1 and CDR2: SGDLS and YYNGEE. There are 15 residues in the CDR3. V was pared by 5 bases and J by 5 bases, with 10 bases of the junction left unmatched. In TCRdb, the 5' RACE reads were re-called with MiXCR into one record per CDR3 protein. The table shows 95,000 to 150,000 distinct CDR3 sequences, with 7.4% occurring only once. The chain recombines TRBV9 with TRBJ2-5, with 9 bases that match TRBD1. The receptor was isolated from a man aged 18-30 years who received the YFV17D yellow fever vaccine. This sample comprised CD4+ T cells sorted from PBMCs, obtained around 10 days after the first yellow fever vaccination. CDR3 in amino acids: CASSLGTGREETQYF. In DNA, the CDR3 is TGTGCCAGCAGTTTAGGGACAGGGCGTGAGGAGACCCAGTACTTC.